This T cell receptor (beta chain) derives from a study of neurological immune-mediated disorders. This clonotype was seen a handful of times. Its antigen is still unknown. TCRdb redid the calling of the 5' RACE reads with MiXCR, one entry per CDR3 protein. The sample has 25,000 to 35,000 distinct CDR3 sequences, around 15% seen once. Study results and caveats: Patients with HTLV-1-associated myelopathy showed the most TCR clonal expansion. Those with multiple sclerosis showed the least, falling below healthy controls.

After removal of 5 bases from V and 7 bases from J, the junction contained 4 bases not matched to a gene. From germline, CDR1 is SNHLY and CDR2 FYNNEI. The CDR3 is made up of 14 amino acids. The chain combines TRBV2 with TRBJ2-4, with 11 bases lining up with TRBD2. The material sequenced was PBMCs. The TCR was taken from a man in his 70s in good health. Written as DNA, the CDR3 is TGTGCCAGCAGTATGACTAGCGGGGTCAACATTCAGTACTTC. It translates to CASSMTSGVNIQYF.